Sequencing of this T cell receptor beta chain was carried out in a study of blood T cell repertoires in COVID-19. In the study overall: Donors in the United States, Italy and Spain gave samples during acute or convalescent COVID-19. T cells, B-cell-depleted T cells, or PBMCs provided the cDNA or gDNA that served as material.

The CDR3 is 14 amino acids. CDR1 is SGHTA and CDR2 is FQGNSA in the germline V gene. V lost 6 bases and J lost 7, with 16 bases in between. Source study methods: For nucleated cells, counts were estimated from reference gene primer amplification. Assay: immunoSEQ multiplex PCR; the TCRdb copy retains only in-frame clones and omits some. That table supplies the V and J calls and clone size; D and trimming were determined from the DNA. The repertoire consists of around 250,000 clones, with 86% occurring once and the leading ten covering roughly an eighth. Material: peripheral blood. The receptor was derived from a man at least 80 years old with acute or convalescent COVID-19. The chain uses TRBV7-2 and TRBJ2-4; D is undetermined. Written as DNA, the CDR3 is TGTGCCAGCAGGAGATTCCGAGGATCGAACATTCAGTACTTC. It specifies CASRRFRGSNIQYF.